A single T cell receptor beta chain is shown here with its context. The input for sorted-subset replicate PCRs was about 210 ng DNA, about 29,000 T cell genomes. The assay was immunoSEQ multiplex PCR, and TCRdb's table has in-frame clones only and misses some. Here the sample spans over a million clones, about 96% being singletons. Between the trimmed V and J ends, which lost 6 bases and 0 bases, there was a span of 12 bases. CDR3 length: 14 amino acids. Looked up from germline, CDR1 is SGHRS and CDR2 is YFSETQ. This sample is part of a study of shared clonotypes between healthy human individuals. Across the study: CD4 naive and memory got three plates each, CD8 naive two, CD8 memory one.

The chain joins TRBV5-1 to TRBJ1-1, with D possibly TRBD1 on 5 matching bases. The sequence was obtained from a man younger than 45 in good health. Input material: naive CD4+ T cells sorted from blood. Subset given: CD45RA+ positively selected. The CDR3 loop is CASTRDHLNTEAFF. The CDR3 region has the DNA TGCGCCAGCACCCGGGACCACTTGAACACTGAAGCTTTCTTT.